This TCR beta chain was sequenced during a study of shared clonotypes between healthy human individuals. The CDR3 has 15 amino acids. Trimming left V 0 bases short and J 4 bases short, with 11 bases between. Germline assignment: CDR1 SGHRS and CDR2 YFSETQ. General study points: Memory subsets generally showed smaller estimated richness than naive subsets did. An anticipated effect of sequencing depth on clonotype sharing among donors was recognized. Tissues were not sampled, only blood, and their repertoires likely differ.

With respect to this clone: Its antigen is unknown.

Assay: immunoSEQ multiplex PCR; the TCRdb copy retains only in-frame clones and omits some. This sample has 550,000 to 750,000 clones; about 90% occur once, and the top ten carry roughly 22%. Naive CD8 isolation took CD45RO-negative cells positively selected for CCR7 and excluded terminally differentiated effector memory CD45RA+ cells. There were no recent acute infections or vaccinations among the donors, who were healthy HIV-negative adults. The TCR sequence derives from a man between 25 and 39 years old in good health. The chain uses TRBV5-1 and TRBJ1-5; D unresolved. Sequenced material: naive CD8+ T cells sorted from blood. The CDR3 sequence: CASSLAPGSNQPQHF. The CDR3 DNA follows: TGCGCCAGCAGCTTGGCCCCGGGCAGTAATCAGCCCCAGCATTTT.